This TCR beta chain came from a study of T cells in Graves' hyperthyroidism and ophthalmopathy. Looking at the study overall: Initial diagnosis, before any treatment, was when peripheral blood was collected. General observations from the study: The model's output predicted ophthalmopathy at a median of 6.5 months prior to onset. Peripheral blood also featured most of the thyroid clonotypes expanded above 0.001. By a 13 V-J model, ophthalmopathy was set apart from stable hyperthyroidism.

This clonotype came up many times. The antigen remains unidentified. TCR beta CDR3 sequences were amplified from RNA transcripts. Initially, a first-round RT-PCR of the TCR CDR3 employed the HTBI primer set. TCRdb reprocessed the multiplex PCR reads via MiXCR and lists one record per CDR3 protein. Here the sample spans fewer than 600,000 distinct CDR3 sequences, about 15% being singletons. The CDR3 consists of 11 residues. CDR1 and CDR2 from the germline V gene are DFQATT and SNEGSKA (reference sequence). Trimming took 6 bases from V and 8 from J; bases not matched to a gene: 4. The sequence was collected from a woman younger than 30 with Graves' hyperthyroidism. The sequenced sample consisted of blood. The chain recombines TRBV20-1 with TRBJ1-2; TRBD1 aligns across 9 bases. The CDR3 DNA reads TGCAGTGCCCGGGACAGGGAAGGCTACACCTTC. As protein: CSARDREGYTF.